The 18 T cell receptor beta chains given below trace back to one sample, sequenced in a study of blood T cell repertoires in COVID-19. Repertoires were generated with immunoSEQ multiplex PCR, while TCRdb's copy carries only in-frame clones and drops some. Here the sample spans nearly 80,000 clones, 80% to 95% being singletons. The specimen sequenced was peripheral blood. These receptors were collected from a woman of 80 years or more with acute or convalescent COVID-19.

This chain joins TRBV3-1 (or the pseudogene TRBV3-2) and TRBJ2-7, with TRBD1 as a possible D gene (5 bases). The germline CDR1 and CDR2 sequences are LGHDT and YNNKEL (reference sequence). The ends were cut back, 3 bases at V and 6 bases at J, with 12 bases in the middle. The CDR3 sequence is 13 residues long. The CDR3 here is CASSQGRLVEQYF. CDR3 bases: TGTGCCAGCAGCCAGGGGCGTCTGGTCGAGCAGTACTTC.

This clone was found a few times. The chain links TRBV5-1 to TRBJ1-5; 10 bases are a match to TRBD1. This CDR3 is built from 14 residues. V gave up 4 bases and J gave up 5 bases; unmatched junction bases: 3. Germline lookup yields CDR1 SGHRS and CDR2 YFSETQ. The CDR3: CASSAGTGDQPQHF. In DNA, the CDR3 is TGCGCCAGCAGCGCCGGGACAGGGGATCAGCCCCAGCATTTT.

V usage is TRBV4-1 and J usage is TRBJ1-2; 7 bases align to TRBD1. The germline gives CDR1 MGHRA, CDR2 YSYEKL. J gave up 0 bases and V 1 base, and 2 bases lay outside the gene matches. The CDR3 covers 15 residues. CDR3 in amino acids: CASSQGQGANYGYTF. The CDR3 DNA follows: TGCGCCAGCAGCCAAGGACAGGGAGCTAACTATGGCTACACCTTC.

This clone appeared a single time. The chain carries TRBV15 and TRBJ2-5; 9 positions agree with TRBD1. Germline V CDR1 and CDR2: LNHNV, YYDKDF (reference sequence). This CDR3 has 16 residues. V lost 8 bases, J lost 4 bases, and 14 bases stayed unmatched. As DNA, the CDR3 is TGTGCCACCGCACACAGGGGGCATCTTCAGGGAGAGACCCAGTACTTC. Its protein is CATAHRGHLQGETQYF.

The V call is TRBV4-3, the J call TRBJ2-7; 12 nucleotides align to TRBD1. Germline CDR1 LGHNA, CDR2 YSLEER. After removal of 3 bases from V and 3 bases from J, the junction contained 12 bases not matched to a gene. The CDR3 runs 18 residues. The CDR3 is CASSQEPPGTGGFYEQYF. The CDR3 nucleotides read TGCGCCAGCAGCCAGGAGCCCCCCGGGACAGGGGGCTTCTACGAGCAGTACTTC.

CDR3 amino acids: CASSRSATSGTDTQYF. CDR3 nucleotide sequence: TGTGCCAGCAGCCGATCGGCCACTAGCGGCACAGATACGCAGTATTTT. This chain uses TRBV4-2 with TRBJ2-3; 7 bases line up with TRBD2. V shed 4 bases, J shed 1 base, and the junction held 8 bases outside the gene matches. CDR3 size: 16 residues. Germline V gene lookup returns CDR1 LGHNA and CDR2 YNFKEQ.

The chain has TRBV6-1 and TRBJ2-1; 10 bases are shared with TRBD2. The CDR3 covers 15 residues. Germline values: CDR1 MNHNS, CDR2 SASEGT. V shed 2 bases, J shed 5 bases, and the junction held 3 bases outside the gene matches. The CDR3 here is CASSEHSGRNNEQFF. The DNA for the CDR3 is TGTGCCAGCAGTGAACATAGCGGGAGGAACAATGAGCAGTTCTTC.

The CDR3 region is CASSQQHDGGTGELFF. The CDR3 region has the DNA TGTGCCAGCAGCCAACAACATGACGGGGGAACCGGGGAGCTGTTTTTT. The V gene is TRBV3-1 (or the pseudogene TRBV3-2), the J gene TRBJ2-2; a weak D match, TRBD2 (6 bases). This CDR3 is 16 amino acids long. V shed 2 bases and J shed 5 bases, with 15 bases lying between them. Germline values: CDR1 LGHDT, CDR2 YNNKEL (reference sequence).

This clone was counted once. The chain uses TRBV4-1 and TRBJ1-2; unclear D gene. V gave up 0 bases and J gave up 7 bases, with 6 bases separating them. CDR1 and CDR2 (germline): MGHRA, YSYEKL. The CDR3 has 12 residues. The CDR3 here is CASSQDGAGYTF. The CDR3 nucleotides read TGCGCCAGCAGCCAAGATGGAGCTGGCTACACCTTC.

A few counts support this clone. V and J are TRBV6-5 and TRBJ1-6, with 7 bases lining up with TRBD1. Germline CDR1 MNHEY, CDR2 SVGAGI. Losses at the gene ends were 7 bases for V and 9 bases for J; bases not matched to a gene: 12. The CDR3 is 15 residues long. CDR3 region: CASKQSTGVGSPLHF. The CDR3 DNA reads as TGTGCCAGCAAACAATCAACAGGGGTCGGTTCACCCCTCCACTTT.

This clone was seen just once. The chain is built from TRBV27 and TRBJ2-7, with 10 bases lining up with TRBD1. There are 14 residues in the CDR3. Germline-derived CDR1 and CDR2 are MNHEY and SMNVEV (reference sequence). J lost 4 bases, V lost 5 bases, and 5 bases had no gene match. Here the CDR3 reads CASSGDRGPYEQYF. The CDR3 DNA sequence: TGTGCCAGCAGTGGGGACAGGGGTCCTTACGAGCAGTACTTC.

The CDR3 loop reads CASSPGLAGAVSEQFF. The CDR3 DNA reads as TGCGCCAGCAGCCCGGGACTAGCGGGAGCAGTTAGTGAGCAGTTCTTC. This rearrangement joins TRBV5-1 to TRBJ2-1; 14 bases are shared with TRBD2. Germline V gene lookup returns CDR1 SGHRS and CDR2 YFSETQ. This CDR3 has 16 amino acids. Trimming removed 4 bases from V and 9 bases from J; junction bases left unmatched: 9.

J is TRBJ2-7 and V is TRBV28, with TRBD1 matching 9 bases. Trimming took 4 bases from V and 5 from J; bases not matched to a gene: 6. Germline V lookup: CDR1 MDHEN, CDR2 SYDVKM. This CDR3 region has 14 residues. The DNA for the CDR3 is TGTGCCAGCAGTTCGACAGGGGGAAGTGACGAGCAGTACTTC. Its protein is CASSSTGGSDEQYF.

The chain has TRBV18 and TRBJ1-6; unclear D gene. V lost 3 bases and J lost 7, with 13 bases in between. The CDR3 is made up of 15 amino acids. Germline loops: CDR1 KGHSH, CDR2 LQKENI. CDR3 in DNA: TGTGCCAGCTCACCCCGGGAAGGTGGGAATTCACCCCTCCACTTT. Amino acid sequence: CASSPREGGNSPLHF.

This sequence joins TRBV4-2 and TRBJ2-2; 7 bases line up with TRBD2. The CDR3 is made up of 15 amino acids. The J segment lost 9 bases and the V segment lost 0 bases, leaving 7 bases of the junction unmatched. Germline lookup yields CDR1 LGHNA and CDR2 YNFKEQ. The CDR3 is CASSQDGAGDRELFF. In DNA, the CDR3 is TGTGCCAGCAGCCAAGACGGGGCGGGGGACCGGGAGCTGTTTTTT.

The chain couples TRBV27 to TRBJ1-2; D gene unclear. Per germline, CDR1 MNHEY and CDR2 SMNVEV (reference sequence). The CDR3 has 12 residues. Trimming pared 6 bases from V and 7 bases from J, leaving 12 bases between. CDR3 sequence (DNA): TGTGCCAGCAGCGGCAGCGGCTCTGGCTACACCTTC. Amino acids: CASSGSGSGYTF.

This clone has just a few counts. This sequence joins TRBV7-3 and TRBJ2-1; TRBD2 matches 13 bases. Germline CDR1 is SGHTA and CDR2 is FQGTGA. Unmatched junction bases numbered 3, after V lost 1 base and J lost 6 bases. The CDR3 sequence is 16 residues long. The CDR3 coding sequence is TGTGCCAGCAGCTTAAAGGGACTAGCGGGATCCAATGAGCAGTTCTTC. As protein: CASSLKGLAGSNEQFF.

The gene calls are TRBV19 and TRBJ2-1; 9 bases map to TRBD1. V lost 5 bases to trimming and J lost 8 bases; unmatched junction nucleotides: 1. The CDR3 is 12 residues long. Germline V gives CDR1 LNHDA, CDR2 SQIVND (reference sequence). The CDR3 DNA sequence: TGTGCCAGTAGTCGGGACAGGGATGAGCAGTTCTTC. It translates to CASSRDRDEQFF.